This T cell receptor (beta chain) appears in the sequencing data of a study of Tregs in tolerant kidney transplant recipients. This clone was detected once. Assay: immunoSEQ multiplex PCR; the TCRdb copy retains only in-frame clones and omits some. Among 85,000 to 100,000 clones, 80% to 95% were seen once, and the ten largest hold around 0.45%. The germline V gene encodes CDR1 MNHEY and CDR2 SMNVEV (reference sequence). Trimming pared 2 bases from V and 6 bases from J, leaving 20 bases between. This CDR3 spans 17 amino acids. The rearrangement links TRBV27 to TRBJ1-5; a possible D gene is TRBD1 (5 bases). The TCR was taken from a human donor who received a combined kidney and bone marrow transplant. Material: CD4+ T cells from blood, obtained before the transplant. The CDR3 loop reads CASSLRQGNLQAQPQHF. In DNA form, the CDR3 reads TGTGCCAGCAGTTTAAGGCAGGGTAATTTACAGGCTCAGCCCCAGCATTTT.